Below are 7 T cell receptor beta chains sequenced from a single sample in a study of blood T cell repertoires in COVID-19. This table comes from immunoSEQ multiplex PCR, and its TCRdb copy is limited to in-frame clones, with some not included. This table holds some 180,000 clones, approximately 88% found once. The material sequenced was peripheral blood. These receptors were obtained from a woman in her forties with COVID-19, enrolled during active disease.

The V call is TRBV19, the J call TRBJ1-2; D is unclear. V was cut by 5 bases and J by 6 bases, with 16 bases left in between. The V gene's germline CDR1 is LNHDA and CDR2 SQIVND (reference sequence). The CDR3 totals 14 residues. The CDR3 spells CASSRPGAVNGYTF. CDR3 DNA: TGTGCCAGTAGTCGGCCGGGAGCAGTCAATGGCTACACCTTC.

This clone was observed once. The chain has TRBV29-1 and TRBJ1-5; the D is unclear. Germline-derived CDR1 and CDR2 are SQVTM and ANQGSEA. This CDR3 is 13 amino acids long. The V end lost 3 bases, the J end lost 7 bases, and 13 bases lay between the germline ends. The CDR3 sequence: CSVDSGNNQPQHF. The DNA for the CDR3 is TGCAGCGTTGATTCCGGGAACAACCAGCCCCAGCATTTT.

This chain uses TRBV5-1 with TRBJ2-3; 10 nucleotides line up with TRBD2. This CDR3 region has 18 residues. V lost 0 bases to trimming and J lost 0 bases; unmatched junction nucleotides: 7. Per the germline V gene, CDR1 is SGHRS and CDR2 is YFSETQ. CDR3 region: CASSLGLAGVFSTDTQYF. CDR3 DNA: TGCGCCAGCAGCTTGGGCCTAGCGGGGGTATTTAGCACAGATACGCAGTATTTT.

This clone was counted only a few times. V and J are TRBV5-1 and TRBJ1-1; D is perhaps TRBD1 (5 bases). CDR1 SGHRS and CDR2 YFSETQ come from the germline V gene. V was pared by 0 bases and J by 8 bases, with 17 bases between. CDR3 length equals 15 residues. The CDR3 loop reads CASSLGGPRGEEAFF. The DNA for the CDR3 is TGCGCCAGCAGCTTGGGGGGCCCCCGCGGGGAGGAAGCTTTCTTT.

This chain connects TRBV15 to TRBJ1-4; D perhaps matches TRBD1 (5 bases). The V gene's germline CDR1 is LNHNV and CDR2 YYDKDF (reference sequence). The length of the CDR3 is 17 residues. Deletions cut 0 bases from V and 8 bases from J, with 19 bases between. CDR3 DNA sequence: TGTGCCACCAGCAGAGATTCGTTGCGTGGGGCTATGGAAAAACTGTTTTTT. Translated, it gives CATSRDSLRGAMEKLFF.

This clone was seen just once. This rearrangement joins TRBV6-6 to TRBJ2-5, with TRBD2 matching over 7 bases. The CDR3 is 13 amino acids. Germline trimming cut 7 bases from V and 5 bases from J; bases unmatched to any gene: 7. The V gene's germline CDR1 is MNHNY and CDR2 SVGAGI (reference sequence). CDR3 amino acids: CASITWGGETQYF. The DNA for the CDR3 is TGTGCCAGCATCACATGGGGGGGGGAGACCCAGTACTTC.

V gene TRBV4-1 combines with J gene TRBJ2-2; 7 positions match TRBD1. Trimming at V came to 3 bases and at J to 5 bases, leaving 18 bases not matched to a gene. Germline values: CDR1 MGHRA, CDR2 YSYEKL. CDR3 size: 19 residues. CDR3 protein: CASSHPAGSEGGRTGELFF. For the CDR3, the DNA is TGCGCCAGCAGCCATCCCGCAGGGTCGGAAGGGGGCAGGACCGGGGAGCTGTTTTTT.